The 24 T cell receptor beta chains given below trace back to one sample, sequenced in a study of T cells in Graves' hyperthyroidism and ophthalmopathy. The CDR3 regions of TCR beta were amplified from RNA transcripts. Using the HTBI primer set, a first-round RT-PCR was run on the TCR CDR3. TCRdb re-called the multiplex PCR reads through MiXCR, storing one row per CDR3 protein. The sample contains fewer than 350,000 distinct CDR3 sequences, about 19% of which appear only once. What was sequenced was blood. The receptors come from a man between 50 and 59 years old with Graves' ophthalmopathy.

This clonotype occurred many times. This chain connects TRBV3-1 to TRBJ2-7; 7 bases are a match to TRBD1. V gave up 3 bases and J gave up 5 bases; unmatched junction bases: 7. There are 14 residues in the CDR3. Germline V gene sequence: CDR1 LGHDT, CDR2 YNNKEL (reference sequence). In DNA, the CDR3 is TGTGCCAGCAGCCACTCTGACAGGGCCCACGAGCAGTACTTC. This gives the protein CASSHSDRAHEQYF.

The chain has TRBV6-2 or TRBV6-3 and TRBJ2-1, with 13 bases fitting TRBD2. The CDR3 is 14 residues long. The V segment lost 7 bases and the J segment 7 bases; nucleotides outside the gene matches: 4. CDR1 MNHEY and CDR2 SVGEGT come from the germline V gene. The chain's CDR3 is CASNGLAGANEQFF. CDR3 DNA sequence: TGTGCCAGCAACGGACTAGCGGGAGCTAATGAGCAGTTCTTC.

This clonotype appeared a few times. V and J are TRBV7-6 and TRBJ2-1; D unresolved. Germline V gives CDR1 SGHVS, CDR2 FNYEAQ. The length of the CDR3 is 14 residues. Trimming removed 1 base from V and 9 bases from J, with 13 bases in between. DNA of the CDR3: TGTGCCAGCAGCTTAGGGCGATGGGCCGGTGAGCAGTTCTTC. Its protein is CASSLGRWAGEQFF.

The chain links TRBV11-2 to TRBJ2-5; D is possibly TRBD1 (6 bases). Germline V lookup: CDR1 SGHAT, CDR2 FQNNGV. This CDR3 contains 14 residues. Trimming cost V 5 bases and J 2 bases, with 12 bases left between them. CDR3 sequence (DNA): TGTGCCAGCAGCAACCACAGGGCTCAAGAGACCCAGTACTTC. This encodes CASSNHRAQETQYF.

The chain recombines TRBV27 with TRBJ2-1; TRBD1 aligns across 7 bases. The CDR3 length is 18 residues. V lost 7 bases and J lost 0; bases outside the gene matches: 15. Per the germline V gene, CDR1 is MNHEY and CDR2 is SMNVEV (reference sequence). The CDR3 loop reads CASNPTGPSFSSYNEQFF. The CDR3 bases are TGTGCCAGCAATCCGACAGGGCCCTCCTTTAGCTCCTACAATGAGCAGTTCTTC.

This clonotype was seen at least ten times. The rearrangement joins TRBV7-3 to TRBJ2-3; perhaps TRBD1 as D (6 bases). CDR1 is SGHTA and CDR2 is FQGTGA in the germline V gene. This CDR3 has 14 residues. Between the trimmed V and J ends, which lost 5 bases and 5 bases, there was a span of 14 bases. The CDR3 reads CASSPQGVGDTQYF. CDR3 nucleotides: TGTGCCAGCAGCCCACAGGGAGTAGGAGATACGCAGTATTTT.

There are a few counts of this clonotype. The chain has TRBV20-1 and TRBJ2-1; 7 positions agree with TRBD2. Germline CDR1 is DFQATT and CDR2 is SNEGSKA (reference sequence). This CDR3 is 13 amino acids long. The V and J ends lost 3 bases and 7 bases, in that order; junction bases with no gene match: 6. Here the CDR3 reads CSASLAVGNEQFF. The CDR3 nucleotides read TGCAGTGCTAGCCTAGCGGTGGGGAATGAGCAGTTCTTC.

Details on this clonotype: The junction and the germline gene differ at one end; a read error may be behind it. The V gene is TRBV7-7, the J gene TRBJ2-3; possibly TRBD2 for D (5 bases). In germline, CDR1 is SSHAT, CDR2 FNYEAQ (reference sequence). The CDR3 covers 11 residues. Here the CDR3 reads CASSEGDTQYF. The CDR3 nucleotides are TGTGCTAGCAGTGAGGGAGATACGCAGTATTTT.

This clonotype was observed at least ten times. The chain employs TRBV7-9 and TRBJ1-1; 8 nucleotides line up with TRBD1. The CDR3 is made up of 15 amino acids. Germline V gene data show CDR1 as SEHNR and CDR2 as FQNEAQ (reference sequence). After removal of 6 bases from V and 4 bases from J, the junction contained 10 bases not matched to a gene. The DNA for the CDR3 is TGTGCCAGCAGTCTGTGGCAGGGGGCCGCCACTGAAGCTTTCTTT. Protein product: CASSLWQGAATEAFF.

This clonotype was detected ten times or more. The chain couples TRBV11-1 to TRBJ2-2; either TRBD1 or TRBD2 may fit D (5 bases each). The germline V gene has CDR1 SGHAT and CDR2 FQDESV (reference sequence). CDR3 size: 14 residues. Trimming removed 8 bases at V and 4 bases at J, with 14 bases between. The CDR3 DNA sequence: TGTGCCAGCTTTGGGGGAGAGGTCACCGGGGAGCTGTTTTTT. As protein: CASFGGEVTGELFF.

This clonotype has ten or more counts. The rearrangement links TRBV5-1 to TRBJ2-7; 10 bases match TRBD1. Losses at the gene ends were 3 bases for V and 6 bases for J; bases not matched to a gene: 6. There are 14 residues in the CDR3. Germline CDR1 reads SGHRS; CDR2 reads YFSETQ. DNA for the CDR3: TGCGCCAGCAGCTGGATCCGGGACAGGGGCGAGCAGTACTTC. Translating it yields CASSWIRDRGEQYF.

The chain employs TRBV19 and TRBJ1-5; perhaps TRBD1 as D (5 bases). Trimming removed 3 bases from V and 2 bases from J, with 20 bases in between. There are 18 residues in the CDR3. From germline, CDR1 is LNHDA and CDR2 SQIVND (reference sequence). CDR3 coding DNA: TGTGCCAGTAGTATTAGGGCCAGAGGCCGGGGGGGCAATCAGCCCCAGCATTTT. Translating gives CASSIRARGRGGNQPQHF.

V is TRBV28 and J is TRBJ2-7, with TRBD1 matching 7 bases. Germline CDR1 MDHEN, CDR2 SYDVKM. The length of the CDR3 is 12 residues. The ends lost 10 bases at V and 3 bases at J; junction bases unmatched: 6. CDR3 DNA sequence: TGTGCCACCCGGGACAGTGTCTACGAGCAGTACTTC. Residues: CATRDSVYEQYF.

This clonotype was counted at least ten times. J is TRBJ2-1 and V is TRBV3-1, with D maybe TRBD2 (5 bases). Germline loops: CDR1 LGHDT, CDR2 YNNKEL (reference sequence). V was clipped by 2 bases and J by 5 bases, with 13 bases between them. The CDR3 totals 15 residues. For the CDR3, the DNA is TGTGCCAGCAGCCAAAGAGGGATCCATCACAATGAGCAGTTCTTC. Translated: CASSQRGIHHNEQFF.

This clonotype was recorded at least ten times. The rearrangement uses TRBV5-1 and TRBJ2-5, with a weak D call TRBD1 (6 bases). The V end was cut by 3 bases, the J end by 4 bases, with 10 bases between. CDR3 size: 13 residues. CDR1 is SGHRS and CDR2 is YFSETQ in the germline V gene. In nucleotides, the CDR3 is TGCGCCAGCAGCTCTCAGGGGACAGAGACCCAGTACTTC. It encodes CASSSQGTETQYF.

This clonotype was seen more than once but under ten times. This chain uses TRBV14 with TRBJ2-7; D is unclear. The V gene's germline CDR1 is SGHDN and CDR2 FVKESK. The CDR3 is made up of 13 amino acids. V lost 0 bases to trimming and J lost 1 base, with 4 bases between them. In DNA, the CDR3 is TGTGCCAGCAGCCAAGATACGTCCTACGAGCAGTACTTC. Translated: CASSQDTSYEQYF.

This clonotype was recorded at least ten times. The chain joins TRBV5-1 to TRBJ2-7; D possibly matches TRBD1 or TRBD2 (5 bases each). Germline V gene lookup returns CDR1 SGHRS and CDR2 YFSETQ. Trimming removed 0 bases at V and 3 bases at J, with 19 bases between. The CDR3 runs to 17 residues. The DNA of the CDR3 is TGCGCCAGCAGCTTGGCGTGGTTTCCGGGACGGAGCTACGAGCAGTACTTC. Its protein product is CASSLAWFPGRSYEQYF.

This CDR3 reads CATSRDKRGWMSTEAFF. The CDR3 bases are TGTGCCACCAGCAGAGATAAAAGGGGTTGGATGAGCACTGAAGCTTTCTTT. The chain joins TRBV15 to TRBJ1-1; TRBD1 might be the D (5 bases). Germline V gene data show CDR1 as LNHNV and CDR2 as YYDKDF (reference sequence). V was trimmed by 0 bases and J by 4 bases, leaving 18 bases between them. The CDR3 sequence is 17 residues long.

The genes are TRBV20-1 and TRBJ2-2; tentatively, D is TRBD1 (5 bases). V lost 3 bases to trimming and J lost 1 base, with 15 bases between them. Per the germline V gene, CDR1 is DFQATT and CDR2 is SNEGSKA (reference sequence). The CDR3 is 16 residues long. Here the CDR3 reads CSARDTLQQNTGELFF. As DNA, the CDR3 is TGCAGTGCTAGGGACACCCTGCAACAGAACACCGGGGAGCTGTTTTTT.

The chain links TRBV6-1 to TRBJ2-3, with TRBD2 matching 7 bases. Germline V gives CDR1 MNHNS, CDR2 SASEGT. J was trimmed by 5 bases and V by 9 bases; bases with no gene match: 8. The CDR3 extends over 13 amino acids. CDR3 coding DNA: TGTGCCAGTGTCGGGGGGAGAGGAGATACGCAGTATTTT. This sequence encodes CASVGGRGDTQYF.

This clonotype occurred many times. The rearrangement joins TRBV7-2 to TRBJ2-3; no definite D call. Germline lookup yields CDR1 SGHTA and CDR2 FQGNSA. V was trimmed by 5 bases and J by 6 bases, leaving 12 bases between them. There are 13 residues in the CDR3. CDR3 in DNA: TGTGCCAGCAGCACCCCGACTCGGGATACGCAGTATTTT. Its translation is CASSTPTRDTQYF.

This clonotype has a handful of counts. The CDR3 loop is CATSDLNWQPQHF. The CDR3 DNA follows: TGTGCCACCAGTGATCTCAATTGGCAGCCCCAGCATTTT. The chain couples TRBV24-1 to TRBJ1-5; D uncertain. Germline values: CDR1 KGHDR, CDR2 SFDVKD. This CDR3 has 13 amino acids. The V end was cut by 3 bases, the J end by 7 bases, with 9 bases between.

The chain recombines TRBV3-1 with TRBJ1-1, with D hard to call. Looked up from germline, CDR1 is LGHDT and CDR2 is YNNKEL (reference sequence). Trimming took off 2 bases at V and 8 bases at J, with 12 bases between the two ends. This CDR3 comprises 13 residues. CDR3 bases: TGTGCCAGCAGCCAACCTCTGGCGGGAGAAGCTTTCTTT. This encodes CASSQPLAGEAFF.

V usage is TRBV29-1 and J usage is TRBJ1-5; possible D gene TRBD1, 5 bases. The CDR3 is 13 residues long. Germline values: CDR1 SQVTM, CDR2 ANQGSEA. Trimming left V 6 bases short and J 6 bases short, with 15 bases between. In DNA form, the CDR3 reads TGCAGCGTCACCTGGGGCCTGGGTCAGCCCCAGCATTTT. Protein sequence: CSVTWGLGQPQHF.